This is a list of T cell receptor beta chains from one sample in a study of blood T cell repertoires in COVID-19. Clones were sequenced by immunoSEQ multiplex PCR, and TCRdb holds only the in-frame ones, with some missing. The top ten hold under 30% of the sample, which has more than 95,000 clones, more than 80% seen once. The sample consisted of peripheral blood. The receptors derive from a man in his 60s with acute or convalescent COVID-19. The CDR3 runs from the conserved cysteine through the conserved F or W. The order of the fields is CDR3 DNA, CDR3 protein, V gene, D gene, CDR3 length, clone size, J gene. A D gene is named only where the DNA matches it firmly. Rows give clone size only sometimes, using once, few, many, or a class for an expanded clone.

CDR3nt: TGTGCCAGCAGCCAAGGACAGGGGCCCTACGAGCAGTACTTC
CDR3aa: CASSQGQGPYEQYF
v_gene: TRBV14
d_gene: TRBD1
len: 14
abundance: once
j_gene: TRBJ2-7

CDR3nt: TGTGCCAGCAGTGATACCGTTTCGGTGCTGTTTTTT
CDR3aa: CASSDTVSVLFF
v_gene: TRBV6-1
d_gene: .
len: 12
abundance: once
j_gene: TRBJ2-2

CDR3nt: TGCGCCAGCAGGGCGGGAGGGTCCTACAATGAGCAGTTCTTC
CDR3aa: CASRAGGSYNEQFF
v_gene: TRBV10-1
d_gene: TRBD2
len: 14
abundance: few
j_gene: TRBJ2-1

CDR3nt: TGTGCCAGCAGTGCCGCCTACGAGCAGTACTTC
CDR3aa: CASSAAYEQYF
v_gene: TRBV2
d_gene: .
len: 11
abundance: .
j_gene: TRBJ2-7

CDR3nt: TGTGCCAGCAGTCTGCCCGGGACAGTAACCTACGAGCAGTACTTC
CDR3aa: CASSLPGTVTYEQYF
v_gene: TRBV5-8
d_gene: TRBD1
len: 15
abundance: .
j_gene: TRBJ2-7

CDR3nt: TGTGCCAGCAGTTCCCCCCGTTTGGAGCAGTTCTTC
CDR3aa: CASSSPRLEQFF
v_gene: TRBV6-5
d_gene: .
len: 12
abundance: .
j_gene: TRBJ2-1

CDR3nt: TGTGCCAGCAGGGGTTACAGGGGGCTCCGGACTGGGGCCAACGTCCTGACTTTC
CDR3aa: CASRGYRGLRTGANVLTF
v_gene: TRBV27
d_gene: TRBD1
len: 18
abundance: few
j_gene: TRBJ2-6

CDR3nt: TGTGCCAGCAGACCCTCGGGGGGGCCCTACGAGCAGTACTTC
CDR3aa: CASRPSGGPYEQYF
v_gene: TRBV28
d_gene: TRBD2
len: 14
abundance: .
j_gene: TRBJ2-7

CDR3nt: TGTGCCAGCAGCCAGACACCGGGGGGGCTGCAAGAGACCCAGTACTTC
CDR3aa: CASSQTPGGLQETQYF
v_gene: TRBV11-3
d_gene: TRBD2
len: 16
abundance: once
j_gene: TRBJ2-5

CDR3nt: TGTGCCAGCAGCTTAGACCTAGCAACGACAGATACGCAGTATTTT
CDR3aa: CASSLDLATTDTQYF
v_gene: TRBV7-2
d_gene: .
len: 15
abundance: few
j_gene: TRBJ2-3

CDR3nt: TGCGCCACGACGACCGGGACAGGGAACACCGGGGAGCTGTTTTTT
CDR3aa: CATTTGTGNTGELFF
v_gene: TRBV5-1
d_gene: TRBD1
len: 15
abundance: .
j_gene: TRBJ2-2

CDR3nt: TGTGCCAGCAGGGTCGACAGTATCATCACTGAAGCTTTCTTT
CDR3aa: CASRVDSIITEAFF
v_gene: TRBV2
d_gene: .
len: 14
abundance: .
j_gene: TRBJ1-1

CDR3nt: TGCAGCGTTGATGAGGGAACCTACGAGCAGTACTTC
CDR3aa: CSVDEGTYEQYF
v_gene: TRBV29-1
d_gene: .
len: 12
abundance: .
j_gene: TRBJ2-7

CDR3nt: TGTGCCAGCAGTTTGGCTGGGCTAGCCAAAAACATTCAGTACTTC
CDR3aa: CASSLAGLAKNIQYF
v_gene: TRBV28
d_gene: .
len: 15
abundance: .
j_gene: TRBJ2-4

CDR3nt: TGTGCCAGTAGTCCACTGGGCAGGGGGCTAAATCAGCCCCAGCATTTT
CDR3aa: CASSPLGRGLNQPQHF
v_gene: TRBV19
d_gene: TRBD1
len: 16
abundance: few
j_gene: TRBJ1-5

CDR3nt: TGTGCCAGTAGTCCCCAGCGGGGCAGCGAGCAGTACTTC
CDR3aa: CASSPQRGSEQYF
v_gene: TRBV19
d_gene: TRBD2
len: 13
abundance: .
j_gene: TRBJ2-7

CDR3nt: TGTGCCAGCAGTTATCCCAGGGGGAGACTCTCTGGGGCCAACGTCCTGACTTTC
CDR3aa: CASSYPRGRLSGANVLTF
v_gene: TRBV6-2/TRBV6-3
d_gene: TRBD1
len: 18
abundance: .
j_gene: TRBJ2-6

CDR3nt: TGTGCCAGTAGAGCAGGGGGAATCTCCTACGAGCAGTACTTC
CDR3aa: CASRAGGISYEQYF
v_gene: TRBV19
d_gene: TRBD1
len: 14
abundance: once
j_gene: TRBJ2-7

CDR3nt: TGTGCCAGCAGTTACCTTACTAACTATGGCTACACCTTC
CDR3aa: CASSYLTNYGYTF
v_gene: TRBV6-5
d_gene: .
len: 13
abundance: .
j_gene: TRBJ1-2

CDR3nt: TGTGCCATTCAGGGGGTCGTCTATGGCTACACCTTC
CDR3aa: CAIQGVVYGYTF
v_gene: TRBV10-3
d_gene: TRBD1
len: 12
abundance: .
j_gene: TRBJ1-2

CDR3nt: TGTGCCAGCAGTCTAATTCTGGGACTAGCTAATGAGCAGTTCTTC
CDR3aa: CASSLILGLANEQFF
v_gene: TRBV3-1/TRBV3-2
d_gene: TRBD2
len: 15
abundance: once
j_gene: TRBJ2-1

CDR3nt: TGTGCCAGCAGTTTGGCCCCCGGAGGTCAGGCTGGGGCCAACGTCCTGACTTTC
CDR3aa: CASSLAPGGQAGANVLTF
v_gene: TRBV28
d_gene: .
len: 18
abundance: .
j_gene: TRBJ2-6

CDR3nt: TGTGCCAGTAGGGGCGCCCCAGGGGGCAACGGGTCACCCCTCCACTTT
CDR3aa: CASRGAPGGNGSPLHF
v_gene: TRBV19
d_gene: TRBD1
len: 16
abundance: .
j_gene: TRBJ1-6

CDR3nt: TGTGCCAGCAGCGGGGGCCTTACGCTCCCCTACAATGAGCAGTTCTTC
CDR3aa: CASSGGLTLPYNEQFF
v_gene: TRBV9
d_gene: .
len: 16
abundance: .
j_gene: TRBJ2-1

CDR3nt: TGCGCCAGCAGCGCGGCGGAACTAAGCTCCTACGAGCAGTACTTC
CDR3aa: CASSAAELSSYEQYF
v_gene: TRBV5-1
d_gene: .
len: 15
abundance: .
j_gene: TRBJ2-7

CDR3nt: TGTGCCAGCAGTTTCCCGGGGACCTACGAGCAGTACTTC
CDR3aa: CASSFPGTYEQYF
v_gene: TRBV6-5
d_gene: .
len: 13
abundance: .
j_gene: TRBJ2-7

CDR3nt: .
CDR3aa: CASSSWGDGNEQFF
v_gene: TRBV21-1
d_gene: .
len: 14
abundance: .
j_gene: TRBJ2-1

CDR3nt: TGTGCCAGCTCACCACCGACAGGGGTAGAGACCCAGTACTTC
CDR3aa: CASSPPTGVETQYF
v_gene: TRBV18
d_gene: TRBD1
len: 14
abundance: .
j_gene: TRBJ2-5